The 19 T cell receptor beta chains in this list originate from one sample, sequenced in a study of OX40 agonist ivuxolimab in advanced cancers. Libraries were prepared by immunoSEQ multiplex PCR; TCRdb keeps only in-frame clonotypes and omits some of them. The sample yields 75,000 to 95,000 clones, approximately 86% seen once. The sample was CD4+ or CD8+ T cells sorted from blood, taken in a trial of the OX40 agonist ivuxolimab. Receptors were obtained from an adult with an advanced solid tumor such as melanoma, head and neck, liver or kidney cancer.

V usage is TRBV10-1 and J usage is TRBJ2-2; TRBD1 matches 7 bases. V was clipped by 5 bases and J by 0 bases; unmatched bases: 3. Germline V gene lookup returns CDR1 WNHNN and CDR2 SYGVQD (reference sequence). The CDR3 runs to 15 residues. The CDR3 DNA reads TGCGCCAGCAGTTCCGGGACAGCGAACACCGGGGAGCTGTTTTTT. Translating it yields CASSSGTANTGELFF.

The genes are TRBV4-3 and TRBJ1-5; maybe TRBD1 (6 bases). The V and J ends lost 0 bases and 7 bases respectively, with 13 bases between them. This CDR3 comprises 15 residues. The germline gives CDR1 LGHNA, CDR2 YSLEER. The CDR3 sequence is CASSQDWGAGQPQHF. CDR3 DNA: TGCGCCAGCAGCCAAGATTGGGGGGCAGGGCAGCCCCAGCATTTT.

The chain combines TRBV18 with TRBJ1-3; D not certain. The CDR3 extends over 17 amino acids. CDR1 is KGHSH and CDR2 is LQKENI in the germline V gene. V dropped 0 bases and J dropped 0 bases, with 12 bases sitting between them. CDR3: CASSPPARIFSGNTIYF. The CDR3 bases are TGTGCCAGCTCACCACCCGCAAGGATCTTCTCTGGAAACACCATATATTTT.

This chain connects TRBV29-1 to TRBJ1-1; a possible D gene is TRBD1 (6 bases). Germline CDR1 is SQVTM and CDR2 is ANQGSEA. CDR3 size: 11 residues. V lost 7 bases and J lost 8, with 14 bases in between. CDR3 in amino acids: CSGTTGPEAFF. CDR3 sequence (DNA): TGCAGCGGGACGACAGGCCCCGAAGCTTTCTTT.

The chain has TRBV7-9 and TRBJ1-2; a possible D gene is TRBD1 (6 bases). This CDR3 region has 16 residues. Trimming shortened V by 1 base and J by 4 bases, and 16 bases separated the two germline ends. Germline lookup yields CDR1 SEHNR and CDR2 FQNEAQ (reference sequence). The CDR3 here is CASSLDIQAGAYGYTF. CDR3 in DNA: TGTGCCAGCAGCTTAGACATCCAGGCAGGGGCCTATGGCTACACCTTC.

The rearrangement links TRBV6-6 to TRBJ1-2; 7 bases match TRBD1. Germline CDR1 and CDR2: MNHNY and SVGAGI (reference sequence). Trimming at V came to 6 bases and at J to 2 bases, leaving 6 bases not matched to a gene. This CDR3 is 14 amino acids long. CDR3 residues: CASSQEGGNYGYTF. The DNA of the CDR3 is TGTGCCAGCAGCCAAGAAGGGGGCAACTATGGCTACACCTTC.

The chain employs TRBV4-2 and TRBJ2-4; D remains unclear. CDR3 length: 16 amino acids. The V gene's germline CDR1 is LGHNA and CDR2 YNFKEQ. Trimming shortened V by 0 bases and J by 1 base, and 10 bases separated the two germline ends. The CDR3 sequence: CASSQDLNLAKNIQYF. CDR3 DNA: TGTGCCAGCAGCCAAGACCTCAACCTCGCCAAAAACATTCAGTACTTC.

The genes are TRBV6-5 and TRBJ2-7, with TRBD2 matching 11 bases. Germline loops: CDR1 MNHEY, CDR2 SVGAGI. V was clipped by 4 bases and J by 3 bases; unmatched bases: 5. The CDR3 extends over 15 amino acids. The CDR3 DNA sequence: TGTGCCAGCAGTTCTGCTAGCGGGGGGCACTACGAGCAGTACGTC. Encoded protein: CASSSASGGHYEQYV.

The rearrangement links TRBV11-2 to TRBJ2-7, with TRBD1 identical over 9 bases. The CDR3 loop spans 14 amino acids. The germline CDR1 and CDR2 sequences are SGHAT and FQNNGV. V gave up 5 bases and J gave up 1 base; unmatched junction bases: 3. The CDR3 DNA follows: TGTGCCAGCAGCGGGGGACAGGGTTCCTACGAGCAGTACGTC. Protein: CASSGGQGSYEQYV.

The rearrangement uses TRBV6-5 and TRBJ1-6; D may be TRBD1 (5 bases). Germline V gene data show CDR1 as MNHEY and CDR2 as SVGAGI. The CDR3 has 15 amino acids. Trimming cost V 0 bases and J 6 bases, with 9 bases left between them. CDR3 in DNA: TGTGCCAGCAGTTACTCGGGCAGGGCTAATTCACCCCTCCACTTT. It codes for CASSYSGRANSPLHF.

The V gene is TRBV2, the J gene TRBJ1-2, with D possibly being TRBD1 (6 bases). Looked up from germline, CDR1 is SNHLY and CDR2 is FYNNEI. Trimming took 3 bases from V and 2 from J, leaving 7 bases between them. This CDR3 is built from 13 residues. Written as DNA, the CDR3 is TGTGCCAGCAGTGAGGACAGAAACTATGGCTACACCTTC. It translates to CASSEDRNYGYTF. The whole variable domain, remainder taken from reference TRBV2 and TRBJ1-2, is EPEVTQTPSHQVTQMGQEVILRCVPISNHLYFYWYRQILGQKVEFLVSFYNNEISEKSEIFDDQFSVERPDGSNFTLKIRSTKLEDSAMYFCASSEDRNYGYTFGSGTRLTVV.

The gene calls are TRBV4-2 and TRBJ1-2, with D uncertain. This CDR3 comprises 15 residues. Germline values: CDR1 LGHNA, CDR2 YNFKEQ. V lost 0 bases and J 7 bases, leaving 15 bases between the germline ends. The CDR3 DNA reads as TGTGCCAGCAGCCAAGATCAGATTAGGACTAGTGGCTACACCTTC. Translating it yields CASSQDQIRTSGYTF.

This clone showed up just a few times. The genes are TRBV7-2 and TRBJ2-3, with 7 bases lining up with TRBD1. CDR1 and CDR2 from the germline V gene are SGHTA and FQGNSA. This CDR3 spans 14 amino acids. V gave up 6 bases and J gave up 7 bases; unmatched junction bases: 10. CDR3 loop: CASSFSGTAHTQYF. Written as DNA, the CDR3 is TGTGCCAGCAGTTTCTCCGGGACAGCGCATACGCAGTATTTT.

This chain links TRBV15 with TRBJ1-1, with 9 bases fitting TRBD1. This CDR3 has 13 residues. The ends lost 8 bases at V and 0 bases at J; junction bases unmatched: 1. The V gene's germline CDR1 is LNHNV and CDR2 YYDKDF (reference sequence). The CDR3 nucleotides are TGTGCCACCCGGGACAGGGTGAACACTGAAGCTTTCTTT. This translates into CATRDRVNTEAFF.

The CDR3, as DNA: TGTGCCAGCTCAGAGGGGAGCAATCAGCCCCAGCATTTT. Protein sequence: CASSEGSNQPQHF. The chain joins TRBV18 to TRBJ1-5, with a tentative D call TRBD1 (5 bases). The CDR3 spans 13 residues. CDR1 and CDR2 (germline): KGHSH, LQKENI. Trimming took off 5 bases at V and 1 base at J, with 6 bases between the two ends.

The rearrangement links TRBV5-4 to TRBJ2-5; 10 nucleotides agree with TRBD2. J was trimmed by 3 bases and V by 5 bases; bases with no gene match: 7. This CDR3 contains 15 residues. Germline values: CDR1 SGHNT, CDR2 YYREEE (reference sequence). The CDR3: CASSSSGGAEETQYF. The CDR3 bases are TGTGCCAGCAGTTCCAGCGGGGGGGCCGAAGAGACCCAGTACTTC.

The chain has TRBV9 and TRBJ2-5, with D uncertain. The length of the CDR3 is 13 residues. Germline assignment: CDR1 SGDLS and CDR2 YYNGEE. The ends were cut back, 0 bases at V and 7 bases at J, with 10 bases in the middle. The CDR3, as DNA: TGTGCCAGCAGCGTAGATCCCGGGTGGACCCAGTACTTC. Residues: CASSVDPGWTQYF. Full variable domain (rest looked up from reference TRBV9 and TRBJ2-5): DSGVTQTPKHLITATGQRVTLRCSPRSGDLSVYWYQQSLDQGLQFLIQYYNGEERAKGNILERFSAQQFPDLHSELNLSSLELGDSALYFCASSVDPGWTQYFGPGTRLLVL.

V is TRBV5-1 and J is TRBJ1-1; D unresolved. The CDR3 contains 13 residues. V was pared by 3 bases and J by 4 bases, with 10 bases between. CDR1 SGHRS and CDR2 YFSETQ come from the germline V gene. CDR3 DNA sequence: TGCGCCAGCAGCTATCAAGGGTCCACTGAAGCTTTCTTT. Translated, it gives CASSYQGSTEAFF.

The chain has TRBV10-3 and TRBJ2-3; 10 bases line up with TRBD2. Trimming removed 4 bases from V and 7 bases from J; junction bases left unmatched: 11. The V gene's germline CDR1 is ENHRY and CDR2 SYGVKD. CDR3 length: 16 residues. The DNA for the CDR3 is TGTGCCATCAGTGGGGGCCCTAGCGGGGGAGCTAATACGCAGTATTTT. This codes for CAISGGPSGGANTQYF.